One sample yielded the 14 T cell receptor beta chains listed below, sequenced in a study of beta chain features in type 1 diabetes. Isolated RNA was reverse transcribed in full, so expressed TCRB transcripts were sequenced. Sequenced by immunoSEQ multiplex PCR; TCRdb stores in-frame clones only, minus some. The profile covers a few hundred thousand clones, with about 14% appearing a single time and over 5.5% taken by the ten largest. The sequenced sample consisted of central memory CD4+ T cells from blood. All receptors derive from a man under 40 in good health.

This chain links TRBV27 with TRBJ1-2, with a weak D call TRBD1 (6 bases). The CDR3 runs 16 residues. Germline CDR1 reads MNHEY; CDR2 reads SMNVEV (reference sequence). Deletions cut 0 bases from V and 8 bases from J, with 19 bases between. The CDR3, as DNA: TGTGCCAGCAGTTTATCGTTTACAGGGACCCTGGGGGGCTACACCTTC. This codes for CASSLSFTGTLGGYTF.

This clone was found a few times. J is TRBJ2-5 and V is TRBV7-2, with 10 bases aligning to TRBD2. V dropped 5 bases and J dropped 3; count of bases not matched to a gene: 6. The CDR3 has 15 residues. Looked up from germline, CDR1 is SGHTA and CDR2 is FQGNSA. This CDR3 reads CASSRAGLAEETQYF. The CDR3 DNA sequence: TGTGCCAGCAGCCGGGCCGGACTAGCGGAAGAGACCCAGTACTTC.

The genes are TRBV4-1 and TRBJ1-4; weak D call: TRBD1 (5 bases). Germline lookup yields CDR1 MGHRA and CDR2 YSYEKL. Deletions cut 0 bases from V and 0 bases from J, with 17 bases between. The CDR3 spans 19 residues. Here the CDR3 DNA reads TGCGCCAGCAGCCAAGATTCCTTGCCAGGGCCCGCAACTAATGAAAAACTGTTTTTT. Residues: CASSQDSLPGPATNEKLFF.

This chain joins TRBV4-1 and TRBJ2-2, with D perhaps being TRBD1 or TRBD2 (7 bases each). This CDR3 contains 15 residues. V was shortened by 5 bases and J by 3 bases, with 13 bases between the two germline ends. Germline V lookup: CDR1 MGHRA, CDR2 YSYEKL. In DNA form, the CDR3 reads TGCGCCAGCAGCAAACAGGGGAGGGACACCGGGGAGCTGTTTTTT. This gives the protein CASSKQGRDTGELFF.

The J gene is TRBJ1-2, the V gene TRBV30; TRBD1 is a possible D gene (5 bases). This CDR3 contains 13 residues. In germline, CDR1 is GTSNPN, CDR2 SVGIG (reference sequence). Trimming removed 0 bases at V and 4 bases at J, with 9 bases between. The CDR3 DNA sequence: TGTGCCTGGAGTGTTCAGGGCTTCTATGGCTACACCTTC. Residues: CAWSVQGFYGYTF. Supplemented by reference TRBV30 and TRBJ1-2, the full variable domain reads SQTIHQWPATLVQPVGSPLSLECTVEGTSNPNLYWYRQAAGRGLQLLFYSVGIGQISSEVPQNLSASRPQDRQFILSSKKLLLSDSGFYLCAWSVQGFYGYTFGSGTRLTVV.

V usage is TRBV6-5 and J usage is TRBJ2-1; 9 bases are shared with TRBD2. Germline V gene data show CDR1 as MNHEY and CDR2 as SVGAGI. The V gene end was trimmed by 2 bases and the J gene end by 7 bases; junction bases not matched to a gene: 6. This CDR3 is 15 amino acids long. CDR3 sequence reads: CASSYPASGENEQFF. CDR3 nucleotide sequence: TGTGCCAGCAGTTACCCGGCTAGCGGGGAAAATGAGCAGTTCTTC.

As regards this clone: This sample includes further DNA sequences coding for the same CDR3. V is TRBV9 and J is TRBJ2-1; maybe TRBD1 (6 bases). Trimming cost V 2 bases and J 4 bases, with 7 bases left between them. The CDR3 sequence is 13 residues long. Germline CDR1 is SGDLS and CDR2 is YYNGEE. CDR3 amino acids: CASSVTGYNEQFF. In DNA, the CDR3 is TGTGCCAGCAGCGTTACAGGGTACAATGAGCAGTTCTTC.

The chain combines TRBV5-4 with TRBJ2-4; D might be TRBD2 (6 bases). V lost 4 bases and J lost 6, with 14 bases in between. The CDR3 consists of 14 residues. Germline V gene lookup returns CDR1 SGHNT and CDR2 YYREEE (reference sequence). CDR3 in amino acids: CASSAGGNANIQYF. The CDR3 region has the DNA TGTGCCAGCAGCGCGGGCGGGAACGCAAACATTCAGTACTTC. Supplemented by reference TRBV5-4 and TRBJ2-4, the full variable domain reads ETGVTQSPTHLIKTRGQQVTLRCSSQSGHNTVSWYQQALGQGPQFIFQYYREEENGRGNFPPRFSGLQFPNYSSELNVNALELDDSALYLCASSAGGNANIQYFGAGTRLSVL.

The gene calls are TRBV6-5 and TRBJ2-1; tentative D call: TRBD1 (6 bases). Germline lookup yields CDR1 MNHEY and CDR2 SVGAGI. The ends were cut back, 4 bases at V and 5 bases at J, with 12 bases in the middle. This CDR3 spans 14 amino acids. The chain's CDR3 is CASSSGTYDNEQFF. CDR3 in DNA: TGTGCCAGCAGTTCCGGGACATACGACAATGAGCAGTTCTTC.

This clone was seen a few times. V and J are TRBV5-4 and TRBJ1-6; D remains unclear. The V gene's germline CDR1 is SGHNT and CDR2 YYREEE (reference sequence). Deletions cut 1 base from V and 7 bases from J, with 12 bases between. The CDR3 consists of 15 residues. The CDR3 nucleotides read TGTGCCAGCAGCTTGCGTTCCAGATCCAATTCACCCCTCCACTTT. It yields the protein CASSLRSRSNSPLHF. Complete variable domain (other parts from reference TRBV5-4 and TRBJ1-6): ETGVTQSPTHLIKTRGQQVTLRCSSQSGHNTVSWYQQALGQGPQFIFQYYREEENGRGNFPPRFSGLQFPNYSSELNVNALELDDSALYLCASSLRSRSNSPLHFGNGTRLTVT.

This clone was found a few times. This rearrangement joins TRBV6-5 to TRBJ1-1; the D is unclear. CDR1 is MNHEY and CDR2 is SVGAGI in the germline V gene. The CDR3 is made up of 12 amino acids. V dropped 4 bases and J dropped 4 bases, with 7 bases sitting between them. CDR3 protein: CASSLVRTEAFF. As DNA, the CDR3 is TGTGCCAGCAGTTTGGTCCGCACTGAAGCTTTCTTT.

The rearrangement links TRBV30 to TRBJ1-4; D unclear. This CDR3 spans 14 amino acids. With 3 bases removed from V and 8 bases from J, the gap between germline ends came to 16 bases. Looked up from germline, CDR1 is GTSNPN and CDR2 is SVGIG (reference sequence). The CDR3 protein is CAWRESEQAEKLFF. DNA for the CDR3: TGTGCCTGGAGGGAATCCGAGCAGGCCGAAAAACTGTTTTTT.

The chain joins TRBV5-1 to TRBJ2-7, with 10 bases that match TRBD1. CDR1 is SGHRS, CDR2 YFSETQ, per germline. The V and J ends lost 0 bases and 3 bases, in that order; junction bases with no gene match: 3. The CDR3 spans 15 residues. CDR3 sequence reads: CASSLAGDRGYEQYF. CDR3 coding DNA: TGCGCCAGCAGCTTGGCCGGGGACAGGGGCTACGAGCAGTACTTC. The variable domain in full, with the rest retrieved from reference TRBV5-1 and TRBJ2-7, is KAGVTQTPRYLIKTRGQQVTLSCSPISGHRSVSWYQQTPGQGLQFLFEYFSETQRNKGNFPGRFSGRQFSNSRSEMNVSTLELGDSALYLCASSLAGDRGYEQYFGPGTRLTVT.

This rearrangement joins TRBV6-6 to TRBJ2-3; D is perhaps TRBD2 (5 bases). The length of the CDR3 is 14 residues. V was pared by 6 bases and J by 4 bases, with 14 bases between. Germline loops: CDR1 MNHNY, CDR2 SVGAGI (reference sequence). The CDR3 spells CASRGLTASDTQYF. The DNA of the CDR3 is TGTGCCAGCAGAGGACTGACCGCTTCAGATACGCAGTATTTT.